This passage covers 18 T cell receptor beta chains from one sample sequenced in a study of blood T cell repertoires in COVID-19. This table comes from immunoSEQ multiplex PCR, and its TCRdb copy is limited to in-frame clones, with some not included. The table lists approximately 260,000 clones, over 70% of them singletons. Sample: peripheral blood. These receptors were collected from a woman aged 65 to 85 with COVID-19, enrolled during active disease.

The CDR3 loop is CASSSGTLDTQYF. CDR3 DNA sequence: TGTGCCAGCAGTTCAGGGACATTGGATACGCAGTATTTT. The chain couples TRBV12-3 or TRBV12-4 to TRBJ2-3; D is possibly TRBD1 (6 bases). Trimming removed 4 bases at V and 6 bases at J, with 11 bases between. The CDR3 loop spans 13 amino acids.

The chain uses TRBV6-5 and TRBJ2-7, with a possible D match to TRBD1 (7 bases). V was shortened by 2 bases and J by 3 bases, with 14 bases between the two germline ends. CDR1 is MNHEY, CDR2 SVGAGI, per germline. This CDR3 is 15 amino acids long. CDR3 residues: CASSYSFQGGYEQYF. DNA of the CDR3: TGTGCCAGCAGTTACAGTTTTCAGGGGGGCTACGAGCAGTACTTC.

The chain has TRBV24-1 and TRBJ1-1, with TRBD1 matching over 7 bases. The V and J ends lost 4 bases and 7 bases, in that order; junction bases with no gene match: 5. This CDR3 comprises 13 residues. Germline V gene sequence: CDR1 KGHDR, CDR2 SFDVKD. The CDR3 DNA reads TGTGCCACCAGTGAAGAGGGGGCGGGTGAAGCTTTCTTT. It specifies CATSEEGAGEAFF.

V and J are TRBV15 and TRBJ2-1; D might be TRBD2 (5 bases). The ends were cut back, 0 bases at V and 4 bases at J, with 19 bases in the middle. Germline V gene lookup returns CDR1 LNHNV and CDR2 YYDKDF (reference sequence). The CDR3 is 18 amino acids. The CDR3 DNA reads as TGTGCCACCAGCAGAGATGTAAGGAGAGCGGAAAGATACAATGAGCAGTTCTTC. It specifies CATSRDVRRAERYNEQFF.

The rearrangement uses TRBV10-3 and TRBJ2-3, with no clear D. The CDR3 runs to 14 residues. Trimming shortened V by 2 bases and J by 4 bases, and 10 bases separated the two germline ends. Per germline, CDR1 ENHRY and CDR2 SYGVKD. CDR3 loop: CAISERLESDTQYF. The CDR3 DNA reads TGTGCCATCAGTGAGAGACTCGAGTCAGATACGCAGTATTTT.

The chain is built from TRBV29-1 and TRBJ2-7, with 7 bases fitting TRBD2. Trimming took 6 bases from V and 1 from J; bases not matched to a gene: 6. Germline V gene sequence: CDR1 SQVTM, CDR2 ANQGSEA. The CDR3 loop spans 13 amino acids. The CDR3 region is CSVAGPYSYEQYF. In DNA form, the CDR3 reads TGCAGCGTAGCGGGACCCTATTCCTACGAGCAGTACTTC.

This clone was seen only once. V is TRBV3-1 (or the pseudogene TRBV3-2) and J is TRBJ1-1, with D possibly TRBD1 on 5 matching bases. Germline loops: CDR1 LGHDT, CDR2 YNNKEL (reference sequence). Trimming took 4 bases from V and 5 from J, leaving 14 bases between them. The CDR3 consists of 14 residues. CDR3 DNA: TGTGCCAGCAGCCCCGGGGCGGGGACGACTGAAGCTTTCTTT. This sequence encodes CASSPGAGTTEAFF.

V and J are TRBV4-1 and TRBJ2-5, with D possibly TRBD2 on 6 matching bases. CDR1 and CDR2 from the germline V gene are MGHRA and YSYEKL. Trimming shortened V by 0 bases and J by 5 bases, and 13 bases separated the two germline ends. This CDR3 has 15 amino acids. CDR3 DNA sequence: TGCGCCAGCAGCCAAGATCATGGAGGGGTCGAGACCCAGTACTTC. Protein: CASSQDHGGVETQYF.

This sequence joins TRBV30 and TRBJ1-5; D not certain. V gave up 3 bases and J gave up 9 bases, with 15 bases separating them. CDR1 is GTSNPN, CDR2 SVGIG, per germline (reference sequence). CDR3 length: 13 amino acids. DNA of the CDR3: TGTGCCTGGAGGGACGGATCCGAGGGGCCCCAGCATTTT. Amino acid sequence: CAWRDGSEGPQHF.

The chain combines TRBV7-9 with TRBJ1-1; D uncertain. The CDR3 covers 14 residues. Germline V lookup: CDR1 SEHNR, CDR2 FQNEAQ (reference sequence). V dropped 1 base and J dropped 5 bases, with 11 bases sitting between them. The CDR3 DNA is TGTGCCAGCAGCTTAGAGTTTGAGGGAACTGAAGCTTTCTTT. As protein: CASSLEFEGTEAFF.

CDR3 sequence (DNA): TGTGCCAGCAGCTTGGTAAGGGGGCCCACCACCGGGGAGCTGTTTTTT. This encodes CASSLVRGPTTGELFF. The V call is TRBV5-4, the J call TRBJ2-2; TRBD1 matches 7 bases. CDR1 is SGHNT and CDR2 is YYREEE in the germline V gene (reference sequence). V lost 0 bases and J lost 4; bases outside the gene matches: 6. The CDR3 consists of 16 residues.

This sequence joins TRBV11-3 and TRBJ2-7; D uncertain. The CDR3 contains 13 residues. The germline gives CDR1 SGHNT, CDR2 YENEEA. V was trimmed by 0 bases and J by 3 bases, leaving 6 bases between them. CDR3 coding DNA: TGTGCCAGCAGCTTAGAACAGTTCTACGAGCAGTACTTC. Its translation: CASSLEQFYEQYF.

This chain connects TRBV7-9 to TRBJ1-4; D uncertain. V was pared by 5 bases and J by 0 bases, with 10 bases between. The CDR3 spans 15 residues. The germline CDR1 and CDR2 sequences are SEHNR and FQNEAQ (reference sequence). The CDR3 DNA reads as TGTGCCAGCAGCCCCTTAGGAGCAACTAATGAAAAACTGTTTTTT. It codes for CASSPLGATNEKLFF.

The chain links TRBV9 to TRBJ2-1; 12 nucleotides line up with TRBD1. The CDR3 sequence is 16 residues long. CDR1 is SGDLS, CDR2 YYNGEE, per germline. J lost 8 bases, V lost 4 bases, and 10 bases had no gene match. CDR3 amino acids: CASSIGLGQGADEQFF. For the CDR3, the DNA is TGTGCCAGCAGCATAGGGCTGGGACAGGGGGCGGATGAGCAGTTCTTC.

The V and J genes are TRBV27 and TRBJ2-2; a possible D gene is TRBD2 (6 bases). There are 17 residues in the CDR3. Trimming removed 6 bases from V and 3 bases from J, with 20 bases in between. CDR1 and CDR2 from the germline V gene are MNHEY and SMNVEV (reference sequence). CDR3 DNA sequence: TGTGCCAGCAGCACCTACCCCGGGAGCTTCGACACCGGGGAGCTGTTTTTT. This sequence encodes CASSTYPGSFDTGELFF.

The genes are TRBV5-6 and TRBJ1-1; 11 bases are shared with TRBD1. J lost 11 bases, V lost 3 bases, and 3 bases had no gene match. The CDR3 sequence is 12 residues long. Germline assignment: CDR1 SGHDT and CDR2 YYEEEE. In DNA, the CDR3 is TGTGCCAGCAGCTGGGACAGGGGGTCCGCTTTCTTT. The encoded protein is CASSWDRGSAFF.

The V call is TRBV28, the J call TRBJ2-7, with TRBD1 identical over 8 bases. The CDR3 is 15 amino acids. The junction had 7 bases not matched to a gene; V was cut back by 6 bases and J by 0 bases. Germline values: CDR1 MDHEN, CDR2 SYDVKM. The CDR3 spells CASRPQGASSYEQYF. CDR3 DNA sequence: TGTGCCAGCAGGCCCCAGGGGGCGAGCTCCTACGAGCAGTACTTC. The entire variable domain, with the rest obtained from reference TRBV28 and TRBJ2-7, is as follows: DVKVTQSSRYLVKRTGEKVFLECVQDMDHENMFWYRQDPGLGLRLIYFSYDVKMKEKGDIPEGYSVSREKKERFSLILESASTNQTSMYLCASRPQGASSYEQYFGPGTRLTVT.

The V call is TRBV4-1, the J call TRBJ1-2; maybe TRBD1 (6 bases). The CDR3 consists of 14 residues. Germline V CDR1 and CDR2: MGHRA, YSYEKL. V was trimmed by 5 bases and J by 3 bases, leaving 13 bases between them. The CDR3 sequence is CASSGQLSDYGYTF. The CDR3 coding sequence is TGCGCCAGCAGCGGACAGCTCTCTGACTATGGCTACACCTTC.